Shown below are 18 T cell receptor beta chains from a single sample sequenced in a study of cytotoxic CD8 clonotypes in ibrutinib-treated CLL. Clones were read by immunoSEQ multiplex PCR, and TCRdb kept only the in-frame ones, dropping some. The table includes roughly 160,000 clones, more than 65% detected once. The sequenced sample was PBMCs, obtained after 12 months of ibrutinib treatment. The receptors originated from a human donor with chronic lymphocytic leukemia.

V and J are TRBV28 and TRBJ2-3; D is possibly TRBD1 (5 bases). The CDR3 covers 17 residues. Trimming took 7 bases from V and 2 from J, leaving 22 bases between them. Germline CDR1 and CDR2: MDHEN and SYDVKM. This CDR3 reads CASISPVGQGLTDTQYF. The CDR3 DNA sequence: TGTGCCAGCATCTCCCCGGTGGGGCAGGGCCTCACAGATACGCAGTATTTT.

V usage is TRBV6-4 and J usage is TRBJ2-1, with 10 bases identical to TRBD2. Germline V gene lookup returns CDR1 MRHNA and CDR2 SNTAGT. The CDR3 has 15 residues. V lost 5 bases to trimming and J lost 2 bases; unmatched junction nucleotides: 3. CDR3 sequence reads: CASSSGREPYNEQFF. DNA of the CDR3: TGTGCCAGCAGTAGCGGGAGGGAACCCTACAATGAGCAGTTCTTC.

This clone was seen a handful of times. The chain joins TRBV27 to TRBJ1-2; 9 bases map to TRBD1. This CDR3 is built from 14 residues. From germline, CDR1 is MNHEY and CDR2 SMNVEV (reference sequence). V lost 4 bases to trimming and J lost 9 bases; unmatched junction nucleotides: 9. CDR3 nucleotide sequence: TGTGCCAGCAGTTACACCCTCGGACAGGGGAGCTACACCTTC. Translating it yields CASSYTLGQGSYTF.

This sequence joins TRBV6-6 and TRBJ2-7; TRBD1 agrees at 8 bases. The CDR3 has 16 residues. Germline-derived CDR1 and CDR2 are MNHNY and SVGAGI (reference sequence). Trimming at V came to 2 bases and at J to 0 bases, leaving 6 bases not matched to a gene. CDR3 sequence: CASSYRTGPNSYEQYF. DNA for the CDR3: TGTGCCAGCAGTTACCGGACAGGGCCTAACTCCTACGAGCAGTACTTC.

The gene calls are TRBV19 and TRBJ1-2, with D perhaps matching TRBD1 (6 bases). Trimming cost V 3 bases and J 6 bases, with 14 bases left between them. This CDR3 has 14 residues. Per germline, CDR1 LNHDA and CDR2 SQIVND (reference sequence). Written as DNA, the CDR3 is TGTGCCAGTAGTATGCCTCTCAGGGGAAATGGCTACACCTTC. Encoded protein: CASSMPLRGNGYTF.

The chain employs TRBV5-4 and TRBJ2-5; TRBD1 matches 8 bases. The junction had 7 bases not matched to a gene; V was cut back by 4 bases and J by 5 bases. CDR1 and CDR2 (germline): SGHNT, YYREEE (reference sequence). The CDR3 runs 14 residues. The CDR3 protein is CASSLTYRGETQYF. DNA for the CDR3: TGTGCCAGCAGCCTAACCTACAGGGGGGAGACCCAGTACTTC.

This chain joins TRBV9 and TRBJ2-1; a weak D match, TRBD2 (7 bases). The germline gives CDR1 SGDLS, CDR2 YYNGEE. This CDR3 contains 15 residues. V was clipped by 4 bases and J by 8 bases, with 19 bases between them. The DNA for the CDR3 is TGTGCCAGCAGCAAGGAGACGGGGGGCATCGATGAGCAGTTCTTC. The encoded protein is CASSKETGGIDEQFF. Complete variable domain (other parts from reference TRBV9 and TRBJ2-1): DSGVTQTPKHLITATGQRVTLRCSPRSGDLSVYWYQQSLDQGLQFLIQYYNGEERAKGNILERFSAQQFPDLHSELNLSSLELGDSALYFCASSKETGGIDEQFFGPGTRLTVL.

The DNA of the CDR3 is TGCGCCAGCAAGGACAGAAACTATGGCTACACCTTC. Residues: CASKDRNYGYTF. V usage is TRBV5-1 and J usage is TRBJ1-2; tentatively, D is TRBD1 (6 bases). The CDR3 covers 12 residues. The germline V gene has CDR1 SGHRS and CDR2 YFSETQ. Trimming stripped 6 bases from V and 2 bases from J, with 8 bases between.

The rearrangement uses TRBV6-5 and TRBJ2-7; TRBD1 matches 7 bases. The CDR3 sequence is 14 residues long. V was clipped by 10 bases and J by 2 bases; unmatched bases: 11. Germline V gives CDR1 MNHEY, CDR2 SVGAGI. CDR3 DNA: TGTGCCACCGGTCGGGGACAGTGGACCTACGAGCAGTACTTC. It specifies CATGRGQWTYEQYF.

This sequence joins TRBV29-1 and TRBJ2-7; D ambiguous. V was trimmed by 7 bases and J by 1 base, leaving 11 bases between them. The CDR3 has 12 amino acids. Germline lookup yields CDR1 SQVTM and CDR2 ANQGSEA. CDR3: CSGIGRSYEQYF. The CDR3 nucleotides read TGCAGCGGGATCGGACGTTCCTACGAGCAGTACTTC.

This chain links TRBV10-3 with TRBJ2-7; 7 positions match TRBD1. V trimming: 2 bases; J trimming: 6 bases; junction bases outside the gene matches: 10. The CDR3 is 15 amino acids. The germline V gene has CDR1 ENHRY and CDR2 SYGVKD. CDR3 sequence: CAISETRQGVSEQYF. The CDR3 DNA sequence: TGTGCCATCAGTGAGACAAGACAGGGAGTTAGCGAGCAGTACTTC.

The rearrangement joins TRBV29-1 to TRBJ2-7; D gene ambiguous. V was pared by 3 bases and J by 4 bases, with 7 bases between. The germline gives CDR1 SQVTM, CDR2 ANQGSEA. The CDR3 consists of 11 residues. The CDR3 sequence: CSVEIRYEQYF. As DNA, the CDR3 is TGCAGCGTTGAGATCCGGTACGAGCAGTACTTC.

The rearrangement uses TRBV5-1 and TRBJ1-4; D is perhaps TRBD1 (5 bases). The CDR3 runs to 16 residues. The germline V gene has CDR1 SGHRS and CDR2 YFSETQ. V was clipped by 4 bases and J by 0 bases, with 13 bases between them. In DNA, the CDR3 is TGCGCCAGCAGCCGCGGGGGAACTGCAACTAATGAAAAACTGTTTTTT. It specifies CASSRGGTATNEKLFF.

The gene calls are TRBV7-3 and TRBJ2-2, with D uncertain. Trimming left V 1 base short and J 4 bases short, with 4 bases between. Germline V gives CDR1 SGHTA, CDR2 FQGTGA. The CDR3 sequence is 13 residues long. The CDR3 sequence: CASSLKATGELFF. The DNA for the CDR3 is TGTGCCAGCAGCTTAAAGGCCACCGGGGAGCTGTTTTTT.

This clone was observed a few times. The J gene is TRBJ1-5, the V gene TRBV25-1, with a weak D call TRBD1 (6 bases). The CDR3 is made up of 12 amino acids. Germline V gene data show CDR1 as MGHDK and CDR2 as SYGVNS. V lost 3 bases, J lost 10 bases, and 10 bases lay in between. This chain's CDR3 is CASSEIRGPQHF. CDR3 in DNA: TGTGCCAGCAGTGAGATCAGGGGTCCCCAGCATTTT.

This chain links TRBV5-4 with TRBJ1-2; D might be TRBD1 (6 bases). This CDR3 spans 17 amino acids. Trimming left V 2 bases short and J 4 bases short, with 21 bases between. CDR1 and CDR2 from the germline V gene are SGHNT and YYREEE (reference sequence). This CDR3 is CASSLGGSAGAGYGYTF. The CDR3 DNA reads TGTGCCAGCAGCTTAGGAGGCAGCGCGGGGGCAGGCTATGGCTACACCTTC.

The chain carries TRBV15 and TRBJ1-1; D not certain. V shed 1 base and J shed 1 base, with 7 bases lying between them. The length of the CDR3 is 14 residues. Germline V gene data show CDR1 as LNHNV and CDR2 as YYDKDF (reference sequence). The CDR3 coding sequence is TGTGCCACCAGCAGAGTCCCTCAGAACACTGAAGCTTTCTTT. Protein sequence: CATSRVPQNTEAFF.

The rearrangement links TRBV5-1 to TRBJ2-1, with D tentatively TRBD2 (5 bases). The CDR3 contains 15 residues. The germline V gene has CDR1 SGHRS and CDR2 YFSETQ. The V end lost 1 base, the J end lost 4 bases, and 12 bases lay between the germline ends. The CDR3 DNA follows: TGCGCCAGCAGCTTGCTAGGCGAGGGATACAATGAGCAGTTCTTC. Translation gives CASSLLGEGYNEQFF.